This TCR beta chain was identified during a study of PD-1 blockade in classical Hodgkin lymphoma. Whole-study findings and limits: Only CD4+ TCR diversity, not CD8+, had risen significantly by C4D1. Complete responders showed a baseline diversity that resembled the diversity of newly diagnosed patients.

Each of the patients experienced relapse following autologous stem cell transplantation, and their brentuximab vedotin exposure differed. The germline V gene encodes CDR1 MNHNS and CDR2 SASEGT. Trimming stripped 4 bases from V and 7 bases from J, with 14 bases between. CDR3 length: 14 residues. Concerning this clone itself: Its antigen is still unknown.

Using immunoSEQ multiplex PCR, the repertoire was profiled, and TCRdb retains in-frame clones only, with some absent. Of more than 20,000 clones detected, around 80% appear once; the ten largest clones hold roughly 15%. This material consisted of peripheral blood mononuclear cells (PBMCs), taken before the second cycle of nivolumab. The TCR sequence derives from a human donor with classical Hodgkin lymphoma. This chain links TRBV6-1 with TRBJ1-5; perhaps TRBD1 as D (5 bases). The CDR3: CASSGRDEFQPQHF. Written as DNA, the CDR3 is TGTGCCAGCAGTGGCAGGGATGAATTCCAGCCCCAGCATTTT.